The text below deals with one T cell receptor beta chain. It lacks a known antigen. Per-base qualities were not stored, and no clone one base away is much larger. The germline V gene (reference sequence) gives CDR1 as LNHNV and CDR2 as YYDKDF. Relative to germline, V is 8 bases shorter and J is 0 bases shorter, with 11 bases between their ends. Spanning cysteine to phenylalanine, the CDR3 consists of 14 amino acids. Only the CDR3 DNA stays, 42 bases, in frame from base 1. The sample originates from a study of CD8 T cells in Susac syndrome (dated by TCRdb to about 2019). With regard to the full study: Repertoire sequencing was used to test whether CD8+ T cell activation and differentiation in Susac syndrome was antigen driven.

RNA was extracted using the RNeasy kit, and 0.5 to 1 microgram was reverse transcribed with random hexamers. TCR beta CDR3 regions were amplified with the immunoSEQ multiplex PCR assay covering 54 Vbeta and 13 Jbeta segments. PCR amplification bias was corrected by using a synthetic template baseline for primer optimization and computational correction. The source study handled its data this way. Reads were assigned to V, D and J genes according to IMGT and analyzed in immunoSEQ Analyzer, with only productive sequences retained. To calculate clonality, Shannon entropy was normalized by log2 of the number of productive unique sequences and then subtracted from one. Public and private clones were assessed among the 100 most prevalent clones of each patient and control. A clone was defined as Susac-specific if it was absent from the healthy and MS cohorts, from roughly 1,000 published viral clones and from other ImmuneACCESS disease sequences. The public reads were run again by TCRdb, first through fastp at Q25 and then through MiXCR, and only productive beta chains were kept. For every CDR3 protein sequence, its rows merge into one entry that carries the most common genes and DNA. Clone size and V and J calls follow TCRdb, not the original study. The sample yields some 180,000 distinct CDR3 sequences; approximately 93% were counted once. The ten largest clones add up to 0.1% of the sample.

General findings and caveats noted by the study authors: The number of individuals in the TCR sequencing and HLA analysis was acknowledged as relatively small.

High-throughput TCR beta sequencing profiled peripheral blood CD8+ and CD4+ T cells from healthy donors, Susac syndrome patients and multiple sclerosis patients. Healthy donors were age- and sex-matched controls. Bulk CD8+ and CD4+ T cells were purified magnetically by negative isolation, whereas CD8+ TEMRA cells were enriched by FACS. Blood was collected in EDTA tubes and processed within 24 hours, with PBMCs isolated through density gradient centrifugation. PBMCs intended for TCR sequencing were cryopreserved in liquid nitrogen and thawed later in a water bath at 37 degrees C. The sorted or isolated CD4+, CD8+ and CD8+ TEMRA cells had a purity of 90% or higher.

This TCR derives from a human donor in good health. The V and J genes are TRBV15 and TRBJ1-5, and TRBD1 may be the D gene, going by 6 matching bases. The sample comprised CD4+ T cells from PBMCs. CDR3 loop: CATRGAYSNQPQHF. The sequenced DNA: TGTGCCACCCGGGGGGCTTATAGCAATCAGCCCCAGCATTTT.